This is a list of T cell receptor beta chains from one sample in a study of T cell changes during pregnancy in multiple sclerosis. TCRdb keeps only in-frame clones here, not all; method: immunoSEQ multiplex PCR. The table has about 44,000 clones, about 90% seen once. Sequencing was performed on CD4+ T cells from peripheral blood mononuclear cells, taken in the third trimester of pregnancy. The receptors originated from a female donor with multiple sclerosis, enrolled in a pregnancy study. Each CDR3 is given with its conserved first and last residue. D genes are given only for firm matches. Clone size appears in some rows only: once, few, many, or a class for an expanded clone.

TRBD1 | TRBJ2-1 | NA | TRBV28 | CASSSAGTGSYNEQFF | TGTGCCAGCAGTTCAGCCGGGACAGGTTCCTACAATGAGCAGTTCTTC
NA | TRBJ2-7 | NA | TRBV11-3 | CASSRSSYEQYF | TGTGCCAGCAGCCGGAGTTCCTACGAGCAGTACTTC
NA | TRBJ2-7 | NA | TRBV5-1 | CASSKGTWGSEQYF | TGCGCCAGCAGTAAAGGGACATGGGGCTCCGAGCAGTACTTC
TRBD2 | TRBJ2-5 | NA | TRBV18 | CASSPGKLAGGETQYF | TGTGCCAGCTCACCTGGTAAGCTAGCGGGAGGAGAGACCCAGTACTTC
NA | TRBJ2-1 | NA | TRBV6-1 | CASSERGGQFF | TGTGCCAGCAGTGAAAGAGGGGGGCAGTTCTTC
TRBD1 | TRBJ1-2 | NA | TRBV28 | CASSLAGTGKRNYGYTF | TGTGCCAGTAGTTTGGCCGGGACAGGGAAGAGAAACTATGGCTACACCTTC
NA | TRBJ1-2 | few | TRBV21-1 | CASSKAGGRMWGYTF | TGTGCCAGCAGCAAAGCTGGCGGAAGGATGTGGGGCTACACCTTC
NA | TRBJ2-1 | NA | TRBV5-1 | CASSNIYSDEQFF | TGCGCCAGCAGCAATATCTATTCGGATGAGCAGTTCTTC
NA | TRBJ2-3 | NA | TRBV4-3 | CASSQDWRDYSTDTQYF | TGCGCCAGCAGCCAAGACTGGCGGGATTACAGCACAGATACGCAGTATTTT
NA | TRBJ2-1 | NA | TRBV5-1 | CASSFPSLGYNEQFF | TGCGCCAGCAGCTTCCCTAGCTTGGGGTACAATGAGCAGTTCTTC
TRBD2 | TRBJ2-1 | NA | TRBV4-2 | CASRESTVAGVSNEQFF | TGTGCCAGCAGAGAATCAACGGTAGCGGGAGTTTCCAATGAGCAGTTCTTC
NA | TRBJ2-7 | NA | TRBV9 | CASSVAWGGPGYEQYF | TGTGCCAGCAGCGTAGCCTGGGGGGGGCCAGGCTACGAGCAGTACTTC
TRBD1 | TRBJ1-1 | NA | TRBV18 | CASSTGTGANTEAFF | TGTGCCAGCTCAACCGGGACAGGGGCGAACACTGAAGCTTTCTTT
TRBD1 | TRBJ1-5 | NA | TRBV27 | CASSRKGQGSNQPQHF | TGTGCCAGCAGTAGAAAGGGACAGGGTAGCAATCAGCCCCAGCATTTT
NA | TRBJ1-1 | few | TRBV28 | CVTAGNTEAFF | TGTGTGACCGCAGGGAACACTGAAGCTTTCTTT
NA | TRBJ1-4 | NA | TRBV15 | CATSRGGTNEKLFF | TGTGCCACCAGCAGGGGAGGAACTAATGAAAAACTGTTTTTT
NA | TRBJ2-1 | NA | TRBV7-2 | CASSLGGLRVYNEQFF | TGTGCCAGCAGCTTAGGCGGGCTCCGGGTCTACAATGAGCAGTTCTTC
NA | TRBJ2-5 | NA | TRBV21-1 | CASIRDSPCQETQYF | TGTGCCAGCATCCGGGACAGTCCGTGCCAAGAGACCCAGTACTTC
TRBD2 | TRBJ2-5 | NA | TRBV7-8 | CASSLAGGPPETQYF | TGTGCCAGCAGCTTAGCGGGAGGGCCTCCTGAGACCCAGTACTTC
TRBD1 | TRBJ1-1 | few | TRBV27 | CASSPSWDRVAFF | TGTGCCAGCAGCCCATCCTGGGACAGGGTTGCTTTCTTT
NA | TRBJ2-2 | NA | TRBV5-5 | CASSASGSLTGELFF | TGTGCCAGCAGCGCATCCGGGTCGCTAACCGGGGAGCTGTTTTTT
NA | TRBJ2-5 | NA | TRBV10-2 | CASSANQETQYF | TGCGCCAGCAGTGCTAATCAAGAGACCCAGTACTTC
NA | TRBJ2-3 | NA | TRBV7-9 | CASSLARTDTQYF | TGTGCCAGCAGCTTAGCCAGGACAGATACGCAGTATTTT
NA | TRBJ2-1 | few | TRBV2 | CASSEEGTSYNEQFF | TGTGCCAGCAGTGAAGAAGGGACTTCCTACAATGAGCAGTTCTTC
NA | TRBJ1-2 | NA | TRBV28 | CASSLWPVGQPVYGYTF | TGTGCCAGCAGTTTATGGCCGGTCGGACAGCCGGTCTATGGCTACACCTTC
NA | TRBJ2-7 | NA | TRBV18 | CASSPLRDSYEQYF | TGTGCCAGCTCACCACTCAGGGACTCCTACGAGCAGTACTTC
NA | TRBJ1-1 | NA | TRBV4-3 | CASSRSTAATEAFF | TGCGCCAGCAGCCGCTCGACTGCAGCAACTGAAGCTTTCTTT
NA | TRBJ1-2 | NA | TRBV7-8 | CASSSGMEKPTF | TGTGCCAGCAGCTCAGGGATGGAAAAGCCCACCTTC
NA | TRBJ1-1 | NA | TRBV4-2 | CASSTGKNTEAFF | TGTGCCAGCAGTACCGGGAAAAACACTGAAGCTTTCTTT
TRBD1 | TRBJ1-1 | NA | TRBV7-2 | CASSRDRVRAFF | TGTGCCAGCAGCCGGGACAGGGTGAGAGCTTTCTTT
NA | TRBJ1-4 | NA | TRBV5-1 | CASSLVGAPNEKLFF | TGCGCCAGCAGCTTGGTAGGGGCGCCGAATGAAAAACTGTTTTTT
NA | TRBJ1-1 | once | TRBV6-1 | CASIMTEFTEAFF | TGTGCCAGCATCATGACAGAGTTCACTGAAGCTTTCTTT
TRBD1 | TRBJ2-7 | NA | TRBV30 | CAWSGIGTGRNEQYF | TGTGCCTGGAGTGGCATCGGGACAGGACGTAACGAGCAGTACTTC
TRBD2 | TRBJ2-7 | NA | TRBV5-5 | CASSLSLAGVYEQYF | TGTGCCAGCAGCTTGTCGCTAGCGGGCGTCTACGAGCAGTACTTC
NA | TRBJ1-2 | NA | TRBV7-9 | CASSTRGNYGYTF | TGTGCCAGCAGCACCAGGGGAAACTATGGCTACACCTTC
TRBD2 | TRBJ2-1 | NA | TRBV7-2 | CASSPPGLVVNNEQFF | TGTGCCAGCAGCCCCCCAGGACTAGTGGTCAACAATGAGCAGTTCTTC
TRBD1 | TRBJ1-5 | NA | TRBV19 | CASSRTGGTSNQPQHF | TGTGCCAGTAGCCGGACAGGGGGCACGAGCAATCAGCCCCAGCATTTT
NA | TRBJ2-7 | NA | TRBV29-1 | CSVVVSYYEQYF | TGCAGCGTTGTGGTTTCCTACTATGAGCAGTACTTC
TRBD1 | TRBJ1-6 | once | TRBV2 | CASSVETGTSNSPLHF | TGTGCCAGCAGTGTAGAGACAGGGACAAGTAATTCACCCCTCCACTTT
TRBD1 | TRBJ2-2 | NA | TRBV15 | CATSRTGGLAGELFF | TGTGCCACCAGCAGGACAGGGGGTCTCGCCGGGGAGCTGTTTTTT
NA | TRBJ1-1 | few | TRBV15 | CATSRVRTLQSNTEAFF | TGTGCCACCAGCAGAGTTAGAACCCTACAGAGTAACACTGAAGCTTTCTTT